This is a list of T cell receptor beta chains from one sample in a study of T cell responses to AZD1222 COVID-19 vaccine. Clones were sequenced by immunoSEQ multiplex PCR, and TCRdb holds only the in-frame ones, with some missing. The table has about 110,000 clones, roughly 90% seen once; the top ten hold about 4.9%. Sequenced here: peripheral blood, sampled on day 0 of AZD1222 vaccination. The source of these receptors is an adult in good health. Each CDR3 is given with its conserved first and last residue. D genes are given only for firm matches. Some rows have no size entry. The others give once, few or many, or a class for an expanded clone.

V: TRBV2
D: -
size: -
J: TRBJ1-2
DNA: TGTGCCAGCTCGACGGACAGTTTCAACTATGGCTACACCTTC
CDR3: CASSTDSFNYGYTF

V: TRBV13
D: -
size: once
J: TRBJ2-1
DNA: TGTGCCAGCAGCTTAGGACTGGGATACAATGAGCAGTTCTTC
CDR3: CASSLGLGYNEQFF

V: TRBV13
D: -
size: once
J: TRBJ2-3
DNA: TGTGCCAGCAGCAGCCACCCTGTAGATACGCAGTATTTT
CDR3: CASSSHPVDTQYF

V: TRBV18
D: TRBD1
size: -
J: TRBJ1-5
DNA: TGTGCCAGCTCACTACTACAGGGGAATCAGCCCCAGCATTTT
CDR3: CASSLLQGNQPQHF

V: TRBV6-2/TRBV6-3
D: -
size: -
J: TRBJ1-2
DNA: TGTGCCAGCAGTTTCCCGGTTGGCTACACCTTC
CDR3: CASSFPVGYTF

V: TRBV5-6
D: -
size: -
J: TRBJ1-3
DNA: TGTGCCAGCAGTTCAAACCCGGCAGGCCGCTCTGGAAACACCATATATTTT
CDR3: CASSSNPAGRSGNTIYF

V: TRBV19
D: -
size: -
J: TRBJ2-1
DNA: TGTGCCAGTAGTATAGTAACGGGGAGCTCCTACAATGAGCAGTTCTTC
CDR3: CASSIVTGSSYNEQFF

V: TRBV12-3/TRBV12-4
D: -
size: -
J: TRBJ2-3
DNA: TGTGCCAGCAGCAACACAGGGTATACGCAGTATTTT
CDR3: CASSNTGYTQYF

V: TRBV5-1
D: -
size: -
J: TRBJ1-2
DNA: TGCGCCAGCAGCTTGGGTCCATGGACGGAAAACTATGGCTACACCTTC
CDR3: CASSLGPWTENYGYTF

V: TRBV2
D: -
size: -
J: TRBJ1-5
DNA: TGTGCCAGCAAGCGGCAGCAGCAAAATCAGCCCCAGCATTTT
CDR3: CASKRQQQNQPQHF

V: TRBV6-4
D: -
size: -
J: TRBJ2-1
DNA: TGTGCCAGCAGTGTAGAGGACATGTATGAGCAGTTCTTC
CDR3: CASSVEDMYEQFF

V: TRBV20-1
D: -
size: -
J: TRBJ2-7
DNA: TGCAGTGCTAGTAGAGGGTCCTACGAGCAGTACTTC
CDR3: CSASRGSYEQYF

V: TRBV12-3/TRBV12-4
D: -
size: -
J: TRBJ1-2
DNA: TGTGCCAGCAGCTTGGCCCTTTATGGCTACACCTTC
CDR3: CASSLALYGYTF

V: TRBV7-3
D: TRBD1
size: -
J: TRBJ2-5
DNA: TGTGCCAGCAGCCAACAGGGGGCTCAAGAGACCCAGTACTTC
CDR3: CASSQQGAQETQYF

V: TRBV4-3
D: TRBD2
size: -
J: TRBJ2-1
DNA: TGCGCCAGCAGCCCCGGGACTAGCGGGAGTTCAGGCAATGAGCAGTTCTTC
CDR3: CASSPGTSGSSGNEQFF

V: TRBV5-1
D: -
size: few
J: TRBJ1-2
DNA: TGCGCCAGCAGCTTGGCCGCCCAGAGCTATGGCTACACCTTC
CDR3: CASSLAAQSYGYTF

V: TRBV28
D: -
size: -
J: TRBJ1-4
DNA: TGTGCCAGCAGTTCCGGGGTGGTGAAACTGTTTTTT
CDR3: CASSSGVVKLFF

V: TRBV18
D: TRBD1
size: -
J: TRBJ2-1
DNA: TGTGCCAGCTCTCTTACAGGGGGCGCGAATTATGAGCAGTTCTTC
CDR3: CASSLTGGANYEQFF

V: TRBV28
D: -
size: -
J: TRBJ1-5
DNA: TGTGCCAGCAGTCTGTCGGGGGGTAATCAGCCCCAGCATTTT
CDR3: CASSLSGGNQPQHF

V: TRBV12-3/TRBV12-4
D: -
size: -
J: TRBJ2-1
DNA: TGTGCCAGCAGCAGACGTGGATCGGATGAGCAGTTCTTC
CDR3: CASSRRGSDEQFF

V: TRBV2
D: TRBD1
size: -
J: TRBJ2-3
DNA: TGTGCCAGCAGTTTCCAGGGGGCGCGGGATACGCAGTATTTT
CDR3: CASSFQGARDTQYF

V: TRBV7-9
D: -
size: once
J: TRBJ1-2
DNA: TGTGCCAGCAGCTTAACTGATGGGCTAGGGAGCTACACCTTC
CDR3: CASSLTDGLGSYTF

V: TRBV7-2
D: -
size: once
J: TRBJ2-1
DNA: TGTGCCAGCAGTCTAGACAGTGACAATGAGCAGTTCTTC
CDR3: CASSLDSDNEQFF

V: TRBV7-3
D: -
size: -
J: TRBJ1-6
DNA: TGTGCCAGCAGCTTAACAGGGAATTCACCCCTCCACTTT
CDR3: CASSLTGNSPLHF

V: TRBV5-1
D: TRBD1
size: once
J: TRBJ1-1
DNA: TGCGCCAGCAGCGTGGGACAGCCTAACACTGAAGCTTTCTTT
CDR3: CASSVGQPNTEAFF

V: TRBV3-1/TRBV3-2
D: -
size: -
J: TRBJ1-1
DNA: TGTGTCAGCAGCCATCGGCTGGACACTGAAGCTTTCTTT
CDR3: CVSSHRLDTEAFF

V: TRBV4-1
D: -
size: -
J: TRBJ1-1
DNA: TGCGCCAGCAGCCGGGACGACTCCAAGAACACTGAAGCTTTCTTT
CDR3: CASSRDDSKNTEAFF

V: TRBV5-1
D: -
size: -
J: TRBJ1-1
DNA: TGCGCCAGCAGCTTGGAGTGGGGACTCACTGAAGCTTTCTTT
CDR3: CASSLEWGLTEAFF